This T cell receptor (beta chain) was obtained from a study of blood T cell repertoires in COVID-19. The protocol was immunoSEQ multiplex PCR, while the TCRdb copy is restricted to in-frame clones and leaves out a portion. Here the sample spans about 230,000 clones, around 80% being singletons. Germline CDR1 and CDR2: LGHDT and YNNKEL (reference sequence). There are 14 residues in the CDR3. V was trimmed by 8 bases and J by 2 bases, leaving 15 bases between them. This clone has a single count. The sequence was collected from a middle-aged man who had recovered from COVID-19. Material for sequencing was peripheral blood. This chain uses TRBV3-1 (or the pseudogene TRBV3-2) with TRBJ1-1; D is perhaps TRBD1 (5 bases). The DNA for the CDR3 is TGTGCCAGCGTCGAAGGACACACCAACACTGAAGCTTTCTTT. It encodes CASVEGHTNTEAFF.